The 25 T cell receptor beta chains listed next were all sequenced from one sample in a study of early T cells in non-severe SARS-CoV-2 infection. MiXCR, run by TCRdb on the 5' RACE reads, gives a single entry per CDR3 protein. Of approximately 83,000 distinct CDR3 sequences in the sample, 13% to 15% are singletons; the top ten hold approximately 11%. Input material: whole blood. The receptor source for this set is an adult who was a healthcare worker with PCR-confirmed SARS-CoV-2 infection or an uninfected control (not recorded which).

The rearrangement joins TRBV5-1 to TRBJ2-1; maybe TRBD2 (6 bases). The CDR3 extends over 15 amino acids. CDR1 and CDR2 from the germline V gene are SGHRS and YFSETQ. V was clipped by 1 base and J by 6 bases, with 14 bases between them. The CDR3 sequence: CASSLNRAGSNEQFF. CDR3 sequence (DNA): TGCGCCAGCAGCTTGAACCGGGCGGGATCCAATGAGCAGTTCTTC.

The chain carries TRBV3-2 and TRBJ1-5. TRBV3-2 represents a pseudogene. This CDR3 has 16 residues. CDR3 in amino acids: CASSQDQRTCNQPQHF. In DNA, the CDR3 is TGTGCCAGCAGCCAAGATCAAAGAACGTGCAATCAGCCCCAGCATTTT.

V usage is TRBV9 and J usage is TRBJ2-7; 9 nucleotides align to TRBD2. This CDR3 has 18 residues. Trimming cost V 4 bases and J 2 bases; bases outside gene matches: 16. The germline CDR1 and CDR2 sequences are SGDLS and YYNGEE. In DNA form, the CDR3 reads TGTGCCAGCAGCCCCAGTTTAATAGCGGGGGCCTTCACCTACGAGCAGTACTTC. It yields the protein CASSPSLIAGAFTYEQYF.

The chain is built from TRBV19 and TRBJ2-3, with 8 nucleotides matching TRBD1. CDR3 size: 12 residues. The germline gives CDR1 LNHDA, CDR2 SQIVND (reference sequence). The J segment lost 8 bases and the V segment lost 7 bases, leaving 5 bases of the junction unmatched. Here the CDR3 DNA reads TGTGCCAGTACCGACAGGGGTACTACGCAGTATTTT. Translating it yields CASTDRGTTQYF. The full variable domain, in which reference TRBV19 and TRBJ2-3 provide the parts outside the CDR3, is DGGITQSPKYLFRKEGQNVTLSCEQNLNHDAMYWYRQDPGQGLRLIYYSQIVNDFQKGDIAEGYSVSREKKESFPLTVTSAQKNPTAFYLCASTDRGTTQYFGPGTRLTVL.

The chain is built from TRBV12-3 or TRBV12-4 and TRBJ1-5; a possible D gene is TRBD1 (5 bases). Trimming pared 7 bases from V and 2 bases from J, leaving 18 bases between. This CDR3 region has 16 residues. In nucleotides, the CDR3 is TGTGCCAGCACTCCCGGGCGGGGGATGGGCAATCAGCCCCAGCATTTT. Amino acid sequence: CASTPGRGMGNQPQHF.

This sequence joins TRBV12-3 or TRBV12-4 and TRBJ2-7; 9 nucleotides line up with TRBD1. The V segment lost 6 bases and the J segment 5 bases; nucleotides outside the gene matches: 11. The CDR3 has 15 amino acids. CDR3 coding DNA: TGTGCCAGCAGCCCTCTTGGGACAGGGAAAGACGAGCAGTACTTC. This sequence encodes CASSPLGTGKDEQYF.

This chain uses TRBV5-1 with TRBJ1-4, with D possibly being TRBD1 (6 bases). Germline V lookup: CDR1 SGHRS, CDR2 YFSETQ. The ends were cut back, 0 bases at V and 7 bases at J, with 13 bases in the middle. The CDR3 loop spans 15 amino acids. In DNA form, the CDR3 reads TGCGCCAGCAGCTTGGCCGGGGCAGGGGTTGAAAAACTGTTTTTT. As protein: CASSLAGAGVEKLFF. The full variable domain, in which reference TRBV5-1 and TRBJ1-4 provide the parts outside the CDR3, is KAGVTQTPRYLIKTRGQQVTLSCSPISGHRSVSWYQQTPGQGLQFLFEYFSETQRNKGNFPGRFSGRQFSNSRSEMNVSTLELGDSALYLCASSLAGAGVEKLFFGSGTQLSVL.

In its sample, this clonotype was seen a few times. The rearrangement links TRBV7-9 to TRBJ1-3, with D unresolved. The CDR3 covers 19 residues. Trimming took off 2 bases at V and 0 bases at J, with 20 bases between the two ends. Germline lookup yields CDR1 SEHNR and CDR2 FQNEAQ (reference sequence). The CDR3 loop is CASSLFRAGRTNSGNTIYF. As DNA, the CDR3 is TGTGCCAGCAGCTTATTTAGGGCCGGACGTACCAACTCTGGAAACACCATATATTTT.

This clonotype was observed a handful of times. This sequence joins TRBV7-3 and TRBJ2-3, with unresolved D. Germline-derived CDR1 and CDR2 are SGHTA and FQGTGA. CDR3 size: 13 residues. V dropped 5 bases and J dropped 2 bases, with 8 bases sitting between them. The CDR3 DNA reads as TGTGCCAGCAGCCCCCAGCCCACAGATACGCAGTATTTT. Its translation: CASSPQPTDTQYF.

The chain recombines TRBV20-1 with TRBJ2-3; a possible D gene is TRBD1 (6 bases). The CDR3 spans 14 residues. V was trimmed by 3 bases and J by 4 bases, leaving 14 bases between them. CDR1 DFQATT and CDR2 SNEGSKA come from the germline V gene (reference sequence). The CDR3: CSARVQGVPDTQYF. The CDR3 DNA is TGCAGTGCTAGGGTACAGGGAGTCCCAGATACGCAGTATTTT.

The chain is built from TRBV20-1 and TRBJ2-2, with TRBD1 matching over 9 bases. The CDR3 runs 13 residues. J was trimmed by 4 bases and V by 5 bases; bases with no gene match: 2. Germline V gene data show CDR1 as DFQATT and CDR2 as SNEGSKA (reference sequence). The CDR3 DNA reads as TGCAGTGCTCACAGGGGGCCCACCGGGGAGCTGTTTTTT. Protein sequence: CSAHRGPTGELFF.

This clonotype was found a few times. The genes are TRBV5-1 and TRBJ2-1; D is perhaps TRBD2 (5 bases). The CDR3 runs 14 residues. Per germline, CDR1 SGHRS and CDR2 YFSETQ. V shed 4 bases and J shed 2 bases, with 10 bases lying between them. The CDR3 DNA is TGCGCCAGCAGCCAAACTAGTCCCTACAATGAGCAGTTCTTC. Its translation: CASSQTSPYNEQFF.

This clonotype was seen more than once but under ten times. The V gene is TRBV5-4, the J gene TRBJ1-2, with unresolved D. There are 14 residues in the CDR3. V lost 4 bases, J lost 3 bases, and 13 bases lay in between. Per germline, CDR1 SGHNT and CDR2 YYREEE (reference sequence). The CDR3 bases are TGTGCCAGCAGCCCCGTGAATCGGGACTATGGCTACACCTTC. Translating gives CASSPVNRDYGYTF.

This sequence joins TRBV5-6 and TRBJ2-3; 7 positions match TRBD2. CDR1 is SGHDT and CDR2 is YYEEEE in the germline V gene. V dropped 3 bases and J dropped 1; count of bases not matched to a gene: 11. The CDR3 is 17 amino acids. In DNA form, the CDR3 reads TGTGCCAGCAGCTCCGGACCCCGGGGGGTCGGCACAGATACGCAGTATTTT. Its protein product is CASSSGPRGVGTDTQYF.

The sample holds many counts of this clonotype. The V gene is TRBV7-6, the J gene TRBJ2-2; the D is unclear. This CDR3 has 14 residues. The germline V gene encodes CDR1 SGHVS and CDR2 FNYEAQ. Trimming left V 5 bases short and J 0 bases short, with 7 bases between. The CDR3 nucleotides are TGTGCCAGCAGCCGAAACACGAACACCGGGGAGCTGTTTTTT. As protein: CASSRNTNTGELFF. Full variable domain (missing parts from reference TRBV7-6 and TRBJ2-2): GAGVSQSPRYKVTKRGQDVALRCDPISGHVSLYWYRQALGQGPEFLTYFNYEAQQDKSGLPNDRFSAERPEGSISTLTIQRTEQRDSAMYRCASSRNTNTGELFFGEGSRLTVL.

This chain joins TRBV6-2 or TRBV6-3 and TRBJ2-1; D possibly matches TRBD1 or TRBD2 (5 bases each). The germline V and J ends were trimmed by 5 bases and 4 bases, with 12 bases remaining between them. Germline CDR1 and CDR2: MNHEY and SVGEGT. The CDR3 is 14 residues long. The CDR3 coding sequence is TGTGCCAGCAGTCCGGGACGGATATACAATGAGCAGTTCTTC. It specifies CASSPGRIYNEQFF.

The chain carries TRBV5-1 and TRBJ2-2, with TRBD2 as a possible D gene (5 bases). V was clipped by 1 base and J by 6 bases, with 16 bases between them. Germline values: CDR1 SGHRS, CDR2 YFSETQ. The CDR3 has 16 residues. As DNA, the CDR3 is TGCGCCAGCAGCTTGTTGACTACCGCCGCTGCCGGGGAGCTGTTTTTT. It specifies CASSLLTTAAAGELFF.

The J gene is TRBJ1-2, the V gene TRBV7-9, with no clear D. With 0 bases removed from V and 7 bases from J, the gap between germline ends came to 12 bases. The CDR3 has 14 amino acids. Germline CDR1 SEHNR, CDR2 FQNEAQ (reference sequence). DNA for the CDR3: TGTGCCAGCAGCTTAGCGTCGGGTTTCTCTGGCTACACCTTC. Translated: CASSLASGFSGYTF.

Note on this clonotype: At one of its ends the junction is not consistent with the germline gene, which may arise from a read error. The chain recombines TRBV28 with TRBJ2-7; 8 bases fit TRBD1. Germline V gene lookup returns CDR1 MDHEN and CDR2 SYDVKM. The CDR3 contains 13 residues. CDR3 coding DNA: TGCGAAGTCAACAGGGGGTCTCCCTACGAGCAGTACTTC. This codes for CEVNRGSPYEQYF.

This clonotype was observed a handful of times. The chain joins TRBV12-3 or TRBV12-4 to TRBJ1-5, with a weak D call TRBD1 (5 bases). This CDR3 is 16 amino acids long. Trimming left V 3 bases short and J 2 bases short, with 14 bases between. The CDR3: CASSLNGREGNQPQHF. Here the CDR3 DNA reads TGTGCCAGCAGTTTGAACGGCAGGGAAGGCAATCAGCCCCAGCATTTT.

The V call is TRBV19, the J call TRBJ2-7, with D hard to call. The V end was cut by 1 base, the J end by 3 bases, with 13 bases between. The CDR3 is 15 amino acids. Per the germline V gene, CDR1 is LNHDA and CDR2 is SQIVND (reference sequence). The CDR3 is CASSIGRVTGYEQYF. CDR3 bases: TGTGCCAGTAGTATAGGTCGCGTGACCGGCTACGAGCAGTACTTC.

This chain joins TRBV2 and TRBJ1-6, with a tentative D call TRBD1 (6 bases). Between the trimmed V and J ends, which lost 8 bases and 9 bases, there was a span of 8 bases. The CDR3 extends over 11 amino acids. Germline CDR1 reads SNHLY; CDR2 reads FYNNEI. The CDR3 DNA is TGTGCCAGCCGCAGGGGTTCACCCCTCCACTTT. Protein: CASRRGSPLHF.

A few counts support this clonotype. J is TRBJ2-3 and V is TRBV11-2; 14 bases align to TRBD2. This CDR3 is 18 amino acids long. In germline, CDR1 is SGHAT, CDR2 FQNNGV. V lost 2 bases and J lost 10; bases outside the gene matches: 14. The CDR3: CASSLLPRTSGGTKAQYF. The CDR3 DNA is TGTGCCAGCAGCTTATTACCTAGGACTAGCGGGGGGACGAAGGCGCAGTATTTT.

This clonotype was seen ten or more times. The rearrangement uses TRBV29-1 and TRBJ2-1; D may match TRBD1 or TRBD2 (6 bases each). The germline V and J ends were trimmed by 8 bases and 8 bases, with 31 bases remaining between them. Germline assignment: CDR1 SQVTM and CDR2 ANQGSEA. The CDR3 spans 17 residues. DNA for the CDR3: TGCAGCTCCCTCCCCGATGCCGGGCCAGGAAGGGGGGATGAGCAGTTCTTC. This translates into CSSLPDAGPGRGDEQFF.

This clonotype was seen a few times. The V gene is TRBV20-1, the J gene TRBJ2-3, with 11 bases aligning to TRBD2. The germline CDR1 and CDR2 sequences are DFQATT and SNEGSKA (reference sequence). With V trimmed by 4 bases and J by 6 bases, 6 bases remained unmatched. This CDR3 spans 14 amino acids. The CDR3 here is CSATGLAVEDTQYF. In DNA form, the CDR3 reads TGCAGTGCTACGGGACTAGCGGTGGAGGATACGCAGTATTTT.